Each of the 26 T cell receptor beta chains below was sequenced from the same sample in a study of blood T cell repertoires in COVID-19 (dated by TCRdb to the early 2020s). The library was obtained by the immunoSEQ multiplex PCR assay. The immuneACCESS repertoire file appears here via TCRdb, limited to in-frame rearrangements. These files lack a portion of the clones; in checked studies, under half of the deficit traces to unresolved V genes, and the cause of the others is not known. The sample contains 82,000 or so clones, approximately 90% of them found a single time. The biggest ten clones account for around 1% of the sample. Material for sequencing was PBMCs or T cells enriched from blood (not recorded which). These receptor sequences come from a woman between 45 and 60 years old with acute COVID-19.

The V and J genes are TRBV20-1 and TRBJ2-3; D is undetermined. Trimming took off 5 bases at V and 3 bases at J, with 3 bases between the two ends. Germline V gene sequence: CDR1 DFQATT, CDR2 SNEGSKA (reference sequence). This CDR3 is built from 10 residues. The DNA of the CDR3 is TGCAGTGCTTCGACAGATACGCAGTATTTT. Amino acid sequence: CSASTDTQYF.

The V gene is TRBV12-2, the J gene TRBJ2-7; the D call of TRBD2 is as the table states it, not checked on the DNA. TRBV12-2 is a pseudogene segment. CDR3 size: 18 residues. The DNA for the CDR3 is TGTGCAAGTCGCCCTTTTATCCCCGGGGGGTCTCATGTCTACGAGCAGTACTTC. It translates to CASRPFIPGGSHVYEQYF.

The chain joins TRBV10-3 to TRBJ2-1; 14 nucleotides agree with TRBD2. The CDR3 is 16 amino acids. Unmatched junction bases numbered 8, after V lost 4 bases and J lost 9 bases. CDR1 ENHRY and CDR2 SYGVKD come from the germline V gene. CDR3 residues: CAISGGTSGRTFEQFF. CDR3 sequence (DNA): TGTGCCATCAGTGGTGGGACTAGCGGGAGAACATTTGAGCAGTTCTTC.

The chain has TRBV11-2 and TRBJ1-6, with D tentatively TRBD1 (5 bases). CDR1 SGHAT and CDR2 FQNNGV come from the germline V gene. The CDR3 length is 14 residues. Trimming cost V 5 bases and J 6 bases, with 11 bases left between them. In DNA form, the CDR3 reads TGTGCCAGCAGCACTACAGGCGGTAATTCACCCCTCCACTTT. This translates into CASSTTGGNSPLHF.

The chain joins TRBV7-9 to TRBJ1-1; D not resolved. Looked up from germline, CDR1 is SEHNR and CDR2 is FQNEAQ (reference sequence). The CDR3 is 15 amino acids. The V end was cut by 1 base, the J end by 1 base, with 10 bases between. In DNA form, the CDR3 reads TGTGCCAGCAGCTTAGGAGTAGTTCAGAACACTGAAGCTTTCTTT. This translates into CASSLGVVQNTEAFF.

This chain uses TRBV11-2 with TRBJ2-7; 9 positions agree with TRBD1. This CDR3 region has 13 residues. With V trimmed by 5 bases and J by 4 bases, 3 bases remained unmatched. The germline V gene encodes CDR1 SGHAT and CDR2 FQNNGV. CDR3 protein: CASSGDRVYEQYF. CDR3 sequence (DNA): TGTGCCAGCAGCGGGGACAGGGTGTACGAGCAGTACTTC.

Of note for this clone: At one of its ends the junction is not consistent with the germline gene, which may arise from a read error. The chain has TRBV19 and TRBJ2-3; D gene unclear. From germline, CDR1 is LNHDA and CDR2 SQIVND (reference sequence). The CDR3 spans 13 residues. The CDR3 DNA sequence: TGTGCCAGTAGTGTAGAGAGAACAGATACGCAGTATTTT. It specifies CASSVERTDTQYF.

The CDR3: CATSINRGVDYGYTF. The CDR3 DNA reads as TGTGCCACCAGCATAAACAGGGGAGTCGACTATGGCTACACCTTC. The V call is TRBV15, the J call TRBJ1-2, with 7 bases lining up with TRBD1. V dropped 4 bases and J dropped 3; count of bases not matched to a gene: 8. CDR3 length: 15 amino acids. Germline V lookup: CDR1 LNHNV, CDR2 YYDKDF (reference sequence).

CDR3 region: CASSGQRNYGYTF. CDR3 nucleotide sequence: TGTGCCAGTAGCGGACAGCGAAACTATGGCTACACCTTC. The rearrangement uses TRBV19 and TRBJ1-2; D may be TRBD1 (6 bases). This CDR3 has 13 residues. V gave up 6 bases and J gave up 2 bases, with 10 bases separating them. Germline CDR1 is LNHDA and CDR2 is SQIVND (reference sequence).

Regarding this clone: The same CDR3 also results from other DNA sequences found in this sample. This sequence joins TRBV7-2 and TRBJ2-3, with D uncertain. The V end lost 4 bases, the J end lost 2 bases, and 4 bases lay between the germline ends. CDR3 length equals 12 residues. Germline V gene lookup returns CDR1 SGHTA and CDR2 FQGNSA. CDR3 protein: CASSSFTDTQYF. The CDR3 DNA reads TGTGCCAGCAGCTCTTTCACAGATACGCAGTATTTT.

This clone was found a few times. The chain uses TRBV28 and TRBJ1-5, with 7 positions matching TRBD1. CDR1 and CDR2 from the germline V gene are MDHEN and SYDVKM. Trimming removed 8 bases from V and 4 bases from J; junction bases left unmatched: 8. This CDR3 has 14 residues. CDR3 nucleotide sequence: TGTGCCAGCTCTGACAGGGTTTGGAATCAGCCCCAGCATTTT. Amino acids: CASSDRVWNQPQHF.

The chain recombines TRBV7-6 with TRBJ2-4; a weak D match, TRBD1 (6 bases). Per germline, CDR1 SGHVS and CDR2 FNYEAQ. The CDR3 consists of 17 residues. V was trimmed by 7 bases and J by 2 bases, leaving 21 bases between them. The DNA of the CDR3 is TGTGCCAGCAACGACCCGGGGACACTCAGGCCCAAAAACATTCAGTACTTC. It is translated as CASNDPGTLRPKNIQYF.

The chain recombines TRBV11-2 with TRBJ1-2; D gene ambiguous. In germline, CDR1 is SGHAT, CDR2 FQNNGV. The CDR3 loop spans 15 amino acids. V lost 8 bases, J lost 1 base, and 17 bases lay in between. CDR3 DNA sequence: TGTGCCAGCGCGGGGAGAAAGACGGTTAACTATGGCTACACCTTC. Encoded protein: CASAGRKTVNYGYTF.

V gene TRBV5-4 combines with J gene TRBJ2-3; 11 bases are shared with TRBD2. CDR1 and CDR2 from the germline V gene are SGHNT and YYREEE (reference sequence). V was clipped by 5 bases and J by 2 bases; unmatched bases: 1. CDR3 length equals 14 residues. CDR3 DNA: TGTGCCAGCAGACTAGCGGGAGCCACAGATACGCAGTATTTT. Protein: CASRLAGATDTQYF.

J is TRBJ2-1 and V is TRBV25-1; 14 bases agree with TRBD2. Germline lookup yields CDR1 MGHDK and CDR2 SYGVNS. This CDR3 comprises 17 residues. V shed 3 bases and J 6 bases; nucleotides not matched to a gene: 7. CDR3: CASSDQPGTSGSNEQFF. Written as DNA, the CDR3 is TGTGCCAGCAGTGATCAACCCGGGACTAGCGGGAGCAATGAGCAGTTCTTC.

The chain carries TRBV5-1 and TRBJ1-6, with TRBD1 matching 9 bases. The CDR3 is 17 residues long. Germline loops: CDR1 SGHRS, CDR2 YFSETQ. V lost 3 bases to trimming and J lost 8 bases; unmatched junction nucleotides: 12. CDR3 nucleotides: TGCGCCAGCAGCTCCCTTCCGGTGGGACAGGGAGATTCACCCCTCCACTTT. It specifies CASSSLPVGQGDSPLHF.

The rearrangement links TRBV6-6 to TRBJ1-5, with TRBD1 as a possible D gene (6 bases). Germline values: CDR1 MNHNY, CDR2 SVGAGI (reference sequence). V lost 5 bases and J lost 0, with 17 bases in between. The CDR3 consists of 17 residues. CDR3 region: CASSPRGSGYSNQPQHF. CDR3 nucleotide sequence: TGTGCCAGCAGTCCCAGGGGATCGGGGTATAGCAATCAGCCCCAGCATTTT.

This sequence joins TRBV4-1 and TRBJ2-7; 9 bases line up with TRBD2. CDR1 is MGHRA, CDR2 YSYEKL, per germline. The CDR3 has 15 amino acids. V lost 0 bases, J lost 5 bases, and 5 bases stayed unmatched. Here the CDR3 reads CASSQDEAGGDEQYF. CDR3 nucleotides: TGCGCCAGCAGCCAAGATGAGGCGGGAGGGGACGAGCAGTACTTC.

In the case of this clone: This same CDR3 is encoded by further DNA sequences in the sample. J is TRBJ1-4 and V is TRBV27; TRBD1 might be the D (6 bases). Deletions cut 1 base from V and 1 base from J, with 7 bases between. The CDR3 is 15 residues long. Germline V gene lookup returns CDR1 MNHEY and CDR2 SMNVEV (reference sequence). The CDR3 DNA is TGTGCCAGCAGTTTATTGGGACAAACTAATGAAAAACTGTTTTTT. This gives the protein CASSLLGQTNEKLFF.

The chain employs TRBV13 and TRBJ2-7; the match to TRBD1 covers 7 bases. Germline V gives CDR1 PRHDT, CDR2 FYEKMQ (reference sequence). The CDR3 runs to 16 residues. The V segment lost 4 bases and the J segment 1 base; nucleotides outside the gene matches: 10. The CDR3 is CASSSHGTVSSYEQYF. The CDR3 DNA is TGTGCCAGCAGCTCCCACGGGACAGTGTCTTCCTACGAGCAGTACTTC.

The genes are TRBV2 and TRBJ2-2; D may be TRBD2 (6 bases). V shed 6 bases and J shed 0 bases, with 11 bases lying between them. CDR1 is SNHLY, CDR2 FYNNEI, per germline. CDR3 size: 15 residues. The chain's CDR3 is CASRGERANTGELFF. CDR3 nucleotides: TGTGCCAGCAGAGGAGAGCGGGCGAACACCGGGGAGCTGTTTTTT.

This sequence joins TRBV20-1 and TRBJ2-3, with D perhaps matching TRBD2 (7 bases). V was shortened by 3 bases and J by 0 bases, with 22 bases between the two germline ends. The germline gives CDR1 DFQATT, CDR2 SNEGSKA (reference sequence). This CDR3 is built from 18 residues. The CDR3 here is CSASGVGGSGTSTDTQYF. In DNA, the CDR3 is TGCAGTGCTAGTGGGGTCGGGGGCAGCGGGACTAGCACAGATACGCAGTATTTT.

This chain connects TRBV6-5 to TRBJ2-1; 7 nucleotides agree with TRBD2. J lost 7 bases, V lost 2 bases, and 5 bases had no gene match. This CDR3 is 14 amino acids long. In germline, CDR1 is MNHEY, CDR2 SVGAGI. This chain's CDR3 is CASSYNGRSNEQFF. CDR3 bases: TGTGCCAGCAGTTACAACGGGAGGAGTAATGAGCAGTTCTTC.

The V and J genes are TRBV27 and TRBJ1-4; 7 bases agree with TRBD1. V trimming: 6 bases; J trimming: 8 bases; junction bases outside the gene matches: 15. The CDR3 is made up of 16 amino acids. Germline V gene data show CDR1 as MNHEY and CDR2 as SMNVEV (reference sequence). The CDR3, as DNA: TGTGCCAGCAGCAGCCACCAGACAGGGTCCAAAGAAAAACTGTTTTTT. Its protein is CASSSHQTGSKEKLFF.

CDR3: CASRPRGGARIYEQYF. CDR3 DNA: TGTGCAAGTCGCCCCCGTGGGGGGGCAAGGATATACGAGCAGTACTTC. V usage is TRBV12-2 and J usage is TRBJ2-7; TRBD2 was called by the table and not checked on the DNA. TRBV12-2 constitutes a pseudogene. This CDR3 contains 16 residues.

This chain joins TRBV6-5 and TRBJ1-1; unclear D gene. Trimming removed 2 bases at V and 5 bases at J, with 15 bases between. Germline V gene lookup returns CDR1 MNHEY and CDR2 SVGAGI. The CDR3 covers 15 residues. For the CDR3, the DNA is TGTGCCAGCAGTTACGCGGATGTTTTAGCGACTGAAGCTTTCTTT. It encodes CASSYADVLATEAFF.